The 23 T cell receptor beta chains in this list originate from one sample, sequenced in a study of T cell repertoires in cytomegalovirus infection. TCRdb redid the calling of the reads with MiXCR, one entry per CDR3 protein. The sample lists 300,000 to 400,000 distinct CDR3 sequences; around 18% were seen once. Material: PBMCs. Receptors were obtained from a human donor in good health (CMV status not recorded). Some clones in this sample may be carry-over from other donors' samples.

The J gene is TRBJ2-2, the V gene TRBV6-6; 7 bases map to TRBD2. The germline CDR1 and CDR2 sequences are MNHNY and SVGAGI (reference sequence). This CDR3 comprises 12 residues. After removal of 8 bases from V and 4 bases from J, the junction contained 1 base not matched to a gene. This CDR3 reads CASPGGTGELFF. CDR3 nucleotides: TGTGCCAGCCCGGGGGGCACCGGGGAGCTGTTTTTT.

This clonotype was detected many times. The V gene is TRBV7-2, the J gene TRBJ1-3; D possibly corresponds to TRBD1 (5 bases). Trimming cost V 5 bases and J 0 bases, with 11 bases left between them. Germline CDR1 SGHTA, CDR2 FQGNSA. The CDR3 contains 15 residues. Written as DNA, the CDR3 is TGTGCCAGCAGCCCCGACAGAGACTCTGGAAACACCATATATTTT. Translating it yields CASSPDRDSGNTIYF.

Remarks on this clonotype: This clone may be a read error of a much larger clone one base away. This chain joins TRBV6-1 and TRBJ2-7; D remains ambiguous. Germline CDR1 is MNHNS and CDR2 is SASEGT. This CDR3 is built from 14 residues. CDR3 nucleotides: TGTGCCAGCGGTGAAGTGGGTGGGTCCTACGAGCAGTACTTC. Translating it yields CASGEVGGSYEQYF.

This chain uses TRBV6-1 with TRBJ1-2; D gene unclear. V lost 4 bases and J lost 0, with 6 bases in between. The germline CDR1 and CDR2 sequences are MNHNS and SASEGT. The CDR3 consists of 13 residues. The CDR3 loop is CASSGIPNYGYTF. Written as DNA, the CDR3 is TGTGCCAGCAGTGGGATTCCTAACTATGGCTACACCTTC.

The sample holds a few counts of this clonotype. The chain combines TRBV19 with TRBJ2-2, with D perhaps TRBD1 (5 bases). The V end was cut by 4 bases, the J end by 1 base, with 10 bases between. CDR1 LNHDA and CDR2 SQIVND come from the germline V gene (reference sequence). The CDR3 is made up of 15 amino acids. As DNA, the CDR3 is TGTGCCAGTAGTACCCTCGACAGGAACACCGGGGAGCTGTTTTTT. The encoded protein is CASSTLDRNTGELFF.

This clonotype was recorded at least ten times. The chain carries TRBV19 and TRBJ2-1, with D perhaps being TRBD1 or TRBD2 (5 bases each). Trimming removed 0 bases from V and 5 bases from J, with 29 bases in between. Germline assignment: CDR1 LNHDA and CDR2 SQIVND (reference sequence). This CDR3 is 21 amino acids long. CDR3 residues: CASSIDRRASTGRNKDNEQFF. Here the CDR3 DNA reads TGTGCCAGTAGTATAGATCGCAGGGCGTCTACGGGAAGGAATAAAGACAATGAGCAGTTCTTC.

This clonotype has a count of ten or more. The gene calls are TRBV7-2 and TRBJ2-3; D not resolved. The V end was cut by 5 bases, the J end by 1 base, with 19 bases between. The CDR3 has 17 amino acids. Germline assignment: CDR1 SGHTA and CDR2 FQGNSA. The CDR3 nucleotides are TGTGCCAGCAGCCCCCGTCGAACAGATTGGGGCACAGATACGCAGTATTTT. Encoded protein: CASSPRRTDWGTDTQYF.

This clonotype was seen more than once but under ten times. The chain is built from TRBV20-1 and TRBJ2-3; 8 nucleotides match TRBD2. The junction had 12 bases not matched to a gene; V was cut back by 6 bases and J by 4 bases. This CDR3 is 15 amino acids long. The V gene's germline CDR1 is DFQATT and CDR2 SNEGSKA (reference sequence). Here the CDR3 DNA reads TGCAGTGCAGAACGAGGAGCGGGAGTACCAGATACGCAGTATTTT. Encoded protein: CSAERGAGVPDTQYF.

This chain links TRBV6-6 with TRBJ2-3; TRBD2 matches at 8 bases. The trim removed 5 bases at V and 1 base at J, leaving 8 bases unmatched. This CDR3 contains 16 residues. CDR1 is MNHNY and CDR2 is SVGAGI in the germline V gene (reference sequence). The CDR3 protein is CASSPTPGGGTDTQYF. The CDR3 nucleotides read TGTGCCAGCAGTCCGACACCCGGGGGGGGCACAGATACGCAGTATTTT.

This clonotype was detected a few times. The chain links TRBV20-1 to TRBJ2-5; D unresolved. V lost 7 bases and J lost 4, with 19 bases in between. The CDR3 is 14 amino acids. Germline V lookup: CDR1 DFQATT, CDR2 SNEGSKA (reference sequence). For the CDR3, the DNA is TGCAGTGGCCGGCCTGGACCTAGAGGAGAGACCCAGTACTTC. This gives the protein CSGRPGPRGETQYF.

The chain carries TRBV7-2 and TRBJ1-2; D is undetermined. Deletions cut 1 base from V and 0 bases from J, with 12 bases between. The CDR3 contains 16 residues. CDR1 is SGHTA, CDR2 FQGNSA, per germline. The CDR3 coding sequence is TGTGCCAGCAGCTTAGTGAGTTCCAAAGCTAACTATGGCTACACCTTC. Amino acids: CASSLVSSKANYGYTF.

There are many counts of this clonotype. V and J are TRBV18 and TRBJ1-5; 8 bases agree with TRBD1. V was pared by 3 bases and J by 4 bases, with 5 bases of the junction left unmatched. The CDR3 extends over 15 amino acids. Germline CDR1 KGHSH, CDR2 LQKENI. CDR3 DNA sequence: TGTGCCAGCTCACCGTCCCGGGACAGGAATCAGCCCCAGCATTTT. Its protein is CASSPSRDRNQPQHF.

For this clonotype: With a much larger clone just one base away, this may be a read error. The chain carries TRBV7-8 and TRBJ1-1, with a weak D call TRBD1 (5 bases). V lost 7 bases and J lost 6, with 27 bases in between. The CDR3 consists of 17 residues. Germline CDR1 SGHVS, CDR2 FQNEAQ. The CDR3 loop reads CASTTRPPARGDAEAFF. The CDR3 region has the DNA TGTGCCAGCACCACCCGTCCCCCTGCACGGGGGGACGCTGAAGCTTTCTTT.

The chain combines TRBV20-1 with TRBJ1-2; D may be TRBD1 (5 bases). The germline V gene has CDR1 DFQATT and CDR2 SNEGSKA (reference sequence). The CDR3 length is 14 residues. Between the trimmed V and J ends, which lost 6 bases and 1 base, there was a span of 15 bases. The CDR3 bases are TGCAGTGCCGAGACCGGGACTGATAACTATGGCTACACCTTC. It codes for CSAETGTDNYGYTF.

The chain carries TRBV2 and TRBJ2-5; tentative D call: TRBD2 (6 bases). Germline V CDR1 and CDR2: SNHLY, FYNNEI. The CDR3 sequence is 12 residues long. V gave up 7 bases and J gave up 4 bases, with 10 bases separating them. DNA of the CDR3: TGTGCCAGCAACACGGGAGTAGAGACCCAGTACTTC. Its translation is CASNTGVETQYF.

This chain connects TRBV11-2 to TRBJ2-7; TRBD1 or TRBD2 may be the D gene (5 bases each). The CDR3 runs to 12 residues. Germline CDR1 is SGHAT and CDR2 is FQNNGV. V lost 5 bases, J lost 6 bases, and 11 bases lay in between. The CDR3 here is CASSKEGSEQYF. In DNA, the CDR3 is TGTGCCAGCAGCAAAGAGGGGAGCGAGCAGTACTTC.

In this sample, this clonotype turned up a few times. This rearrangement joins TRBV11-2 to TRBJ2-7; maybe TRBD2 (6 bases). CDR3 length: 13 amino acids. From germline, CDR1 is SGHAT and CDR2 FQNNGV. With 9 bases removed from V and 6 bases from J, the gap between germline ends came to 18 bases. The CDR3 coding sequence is TGTGCCAGTGGGATTGTCGGGGGAAGCGAGCAGTACTTC. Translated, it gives CASGIVGGSEQYF.

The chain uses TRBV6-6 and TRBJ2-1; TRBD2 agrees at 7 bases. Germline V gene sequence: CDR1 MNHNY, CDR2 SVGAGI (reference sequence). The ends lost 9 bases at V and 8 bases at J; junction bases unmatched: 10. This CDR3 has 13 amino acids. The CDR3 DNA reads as TGTGCCAGTGGGGGGAGGGCCCGGGATGAGCAGTTCTTC. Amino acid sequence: CASGGRARDEQFF.

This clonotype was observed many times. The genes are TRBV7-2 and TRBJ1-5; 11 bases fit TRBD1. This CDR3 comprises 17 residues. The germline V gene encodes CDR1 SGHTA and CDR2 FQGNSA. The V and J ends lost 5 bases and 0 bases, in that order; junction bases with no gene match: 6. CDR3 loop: CASSPGTGGYSNQPQHF. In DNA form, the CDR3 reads TGTGCCAGCAGCCCCGGGACAGGGGGTTATAGCAATCAGCCCCAGCATTTT.

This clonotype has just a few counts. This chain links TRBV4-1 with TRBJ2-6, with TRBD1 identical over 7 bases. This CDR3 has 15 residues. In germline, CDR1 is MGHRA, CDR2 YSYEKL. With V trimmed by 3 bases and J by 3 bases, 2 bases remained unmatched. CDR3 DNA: TGCGCCAGCAGCCAGAGGGGGCTTGGGGCCAACGTCCTGACTTTC. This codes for CASSQRGLGANVLTF.

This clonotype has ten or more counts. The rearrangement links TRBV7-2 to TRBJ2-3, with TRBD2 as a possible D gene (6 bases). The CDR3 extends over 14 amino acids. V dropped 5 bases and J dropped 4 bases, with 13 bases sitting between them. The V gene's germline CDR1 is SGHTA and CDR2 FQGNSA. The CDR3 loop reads CASSPGTLADTQYF. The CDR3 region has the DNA TGTGCCAGCAGCCCGGGGACTTTGGCAGATACGCAGTATTTT. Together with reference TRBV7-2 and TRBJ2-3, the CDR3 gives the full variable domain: GAGVSQSPSNKVTEKGKDVELRCDPISGHTALYWYRQSLGQGLEFLIYFQGNSAPDKSGLPSDRFSAERTGGSVSTLTIQRTQQEDSAVYLCASSPGTLADTQYFGPGTRLTVL.

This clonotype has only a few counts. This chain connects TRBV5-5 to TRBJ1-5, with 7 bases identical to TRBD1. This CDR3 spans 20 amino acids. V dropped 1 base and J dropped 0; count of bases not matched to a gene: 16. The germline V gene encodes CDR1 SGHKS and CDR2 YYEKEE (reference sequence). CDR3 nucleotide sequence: TGTGCCAGCAGCTTGCCGGGCCGGGGACAGAGAAACAATAGCAATCAGCCCCAGCATTTT. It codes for CASSLPGRGQRNNSNQPQHF.

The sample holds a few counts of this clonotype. The CDR3 protein is CASSPDVVPEDTQYF. DNA of the CDR3: TGTGCCAGCAGCCCCGACGTGGTTCCCGAAGATACGCAGTATTTT. The chain uses TRBV7-9 and TRBJ2-3; no firm D call. CDR1 is SEHNR, CDR2 FQNEAQ, per germline (reference sequence). Deletions cut 5 bases from V and 5 bases from J, with 17 bases between. The CDR3 length is 15 residues.